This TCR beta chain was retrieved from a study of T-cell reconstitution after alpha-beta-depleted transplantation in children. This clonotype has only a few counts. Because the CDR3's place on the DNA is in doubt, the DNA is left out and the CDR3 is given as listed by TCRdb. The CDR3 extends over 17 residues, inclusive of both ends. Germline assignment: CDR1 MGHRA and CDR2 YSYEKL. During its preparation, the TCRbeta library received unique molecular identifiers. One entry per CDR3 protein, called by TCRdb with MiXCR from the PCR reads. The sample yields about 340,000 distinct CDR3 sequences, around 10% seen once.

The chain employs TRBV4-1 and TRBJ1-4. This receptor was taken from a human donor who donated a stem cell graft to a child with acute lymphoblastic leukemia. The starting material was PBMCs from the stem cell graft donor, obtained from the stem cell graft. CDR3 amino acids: CASSHILAQEYNEKLFF.